The clone carrying this T cell receptor (beta chain) showed up many times. Time point reported: blood at routine non-recurrence follow-up after resection. This CDR3 has 15 residues. The V gene's germline CDR1 is MDHEN and CDR2 SYDVKM. After removal of 7 bases from V and 3 bases from J, the junction contained 12 bases not matched to a gene. TCRdb re-derived calls from the 5' RACE reads in MiXCR, one entry per CDR3 protein. The sample holds around 70,000 distinct CDR3 sequences, approximately 8.9% seen once. These data belong to a study of spatial heterogeneity in lung cancer. As for the study in general: The follow-up PBMC samples were sequenced whenever they were available. The median time to follow-up was approximately 2 years after resection.

This receptor was identified in a female donor with early-stage non-small cell lung cancer. Sequences were derived from PBMCs, sampled at follow-up. The chain uses TRBV28 and TRBJ2-7, with TRBD1 matching over 7 bases. The chain's CDR3 is CASIPSGTANYEQYF. The CDR3 DNA sequence: TGTGCCAGCATCCCCTCGGGGACAGCGAACTACGAGCAGTACTTC.